This record concerns one T cell receptor (beta chain) sequence. Its cognate antigen is unknown. The same CDR3 also results from other DNA sequences found in this sample. Libraries were prepared by immunoSEQ multiplex PCR; TCRdb keeps only in-frame clonotypes and omits some of them. The table has more than 200,000 clones, roughly 88% seen once. Germline-derived CDR1 and CDR2 are MNHEY and SMNVEV (reference sequence). This CDR3 region has 13 residues. Trimming removed 2 bases at V and 3 bases at J, with 4 bases between. This entry belongs to a study of cytomegalovirus exposure and HLA in healthy donors. About the research overall: In a later analysis, it was reported that the approximately 110 validation repertoires had been produced on the same platform as the 550 to 850 repertoires belonging to the first cohort.

Points from the study as a whole: Confirmation was obtained in vitro that three CMV-associated chains are specific for CMV antigens. Subsequent analysis showed first-cohort TCR clusters tending to co-occur in around 110 validation repertoires. It was about 180 TCR beta chains that were listed as cytomegalovirus-associated.

The sequencing sample was made of PBMCs. This chain uses TRBV27 with TRBJ1-4; D is unclear. This TCR was sampled from a woman in her 30s in good health and CMV-seronegative. The CDR3, as DNA: TGTGCCAGCAGTTTAGGGGCTAATGAAAAACTGTTTTTT. It codes for CASSLGANEKLFF.